What follows is one T cell receptor beta chain and its context. V gave up 6 bases and J gave up 6 bases; unmatched junction bases: 7. The CDR3 extends over 13 amino acids. Per the germline V gene, CDR1 is MNHEY and CDR2 is SVGAGI. Original methodology: Estimation of nucleated cell counts was performed using reference gene primer amplification. Measured with immunoSEQ multiplex PCR; TCRdb has only the in-frame clones, and not every one. That table furnishes V, J and clone size, whereas the DNA furnished D and trimming. The sample lists tens of thousands of clones, 75% to 95% occurring once. The data are from a study of blood T cell repertoires in COVID-19. Whole-study context: Acute and convalescent COVID-19 samples came from the United States, Italy and Spain. Nucleic acid was either cDNA or gDNA, and it came from T cells, B-cell-depleted T cells, or PBMCs.

The receptor's source is a woman in her 40s with active COVID-19. The specimen sequenced was peripheral blood. This chain connects TRBV6-5 to TRBJ1-1; 7 bases are shared with TRBD1. The CDR3 nucleotides are TGTGCCAGCAGGGAGACAGGGATCTCTGAAGCTTTCTTT. It is translated as CASRETGISEAFF.